What follows describes a single T cell receptor beta chain. Its target is unknown. This sample is part of a study of OX40 agonist ivuxolimab in advanced cancers. Study at large: A male proportion of over 70% was recorded, with mean age around 64 years and range roughly 23 to 79.

The CDR3 sequence is 12 residues long. Germline V lookup: CDR1 SGHTA, CDR2 FQGNSA. V lost 5 bases and J lost 3, with 4 bases in between. General study findings and limits: Nonresponders included some who also had low normalized T-cell clonal expansion. Blood T cells, both CD4+ and CD8+, expanded clonally by week 6 at 0.1 to 3.0 mg/kg.

The protocol was immunoSEQ multiplex PCR, while the TCRdb copy is restricted to in-frame clones and leaves out a portion. Of about 20,000 clones detected, around 78% appear once; the ten largest clones hold 16%. This rearrangement joins TRBV7-2 to TRBJ2-2; D call uncertain. Source: CD4+ or CD8+ T cells sorted from blood, taken in a trial of the OX40 agonist ivuxolimab. The receptor was isolated from an adult with an advanced solid tumor such as melanoma, head and neck, liver or kidney cancer. The CDR3 DNA reads TGTGCCAGCAGCCCCTACACCGGGGAGCTGTTTTTT. It encodes CASSPYTGELFF.